Presented here are 3 T cell receptor beta chains from one specimen sequenced in a study of regulatory T cells in long-lasting Graves disease. Building the TCR beta libraries relied on iRepertoire HTBI primers, and CDR3 regions underwent Arm-PCR. TCRdb fed the multiplex PCR reads into MiXCR, producing one record per CDR3 protein. The sample shows about 400,000 distinct CDR3 sequences, roughly 20% of them seen only once. Time point in this sample: persistent/refractory GD, antithyroid drugs over 5 years with positive TRAb. Following extraction of RNA from PBMCs, that RNA was used to make the TCR library. Here the sequenced sample was peripheral blood mononuclear cells (PBMCs), taken when the disease was refractory, from a patient treated with antithyroid drugs. All receptors derive from a female donor with Graves disease.

As for this clonotype: No conserved phenylalanine or tryptophan ends this CDR3, so it is likely a read error. The chain is built from TRBV19 and TRBJ1-1, with 7 bases that match TRBD1. The V gene end was trimmed by 10 bases and the J gene end by 4 bases; junction bases not matched to a gene: 6. Looked up from germline, CDR1 is LNHDA and CDR2 is SQIVND (reference sequence). The CDR3 is made up of 12 amino acids. The CDR3 region is CATSGGGTEAFL. DNA for the CDR3: TGTGCCACATCAGGGGGTGGCACTGAAGCTTTCCTT.

The DNA of the CDR3 is TGTGCCAGCTCCCAGGGGACAATCCAAGAGACCCAGTACTTC. Translated, it gives CASSQGTIQETQYF. The chain joins TRBV12-3 or TRBV12-4 to TRBJ2-5; possible D gene TRBD1, 6 bases. The V and J ends lost 8 bases and 1 base respectively, with 14 bases between them. The CDR3 is made up of 14 amino acids.

This clonotype was seen many times. The chain has TRBV28 and TRBJ2-6, with D perhaps matching TRBD2 (5 bases). The V gene's germline CDR1 is MDHEN and CDR2 SYDVKM. The CDR3 has 15 amino acids. The germline V and J ends were trimmed by 7 bases and 0 bases, with 10 bases remaining between them. CDR3 in DNA: TGTGCCAGCACCGCGGGCGTCTCTGGGGCCAACGTCCTGACTTTC. Amino acids: CASTAGVSGANVLTF.